This TCR beta chain was sequenced during a study of shared clonotypes between healthy human individuals. Notes on the study in general: Some clonotypes were shared by all four sorted-subset donors, while others were not shared. The non-shared ones had lower generation probabilities than the shared ones.

Germline CDR1 and CDR2: MNHEY and SVGAGI. After removal of 2 bases from V and 7 bases from J, the junction contained 9 bases not matched to a gene. The CDR3 totals 15 residues. About this clone itself: Its antigen is currently unknown.

Per the original methods: Owing to the provision of junction-only sequences devoid of quality scores by immunoSEQ, filtering differed. Profiled with immunoSEQ multiplex PCR; TCRdb holds only in-frame clones, not every one. Clone size and V and J calls were adopted from that table, with D and trimming inferred from the DNA. The sample contains more than 2 million clones, around 95% of which appear only once. The clonotype originates from a man aged 18 to 35 in good health. The source material was naive CD4+ T cells sorted from blood. The subset was: CD45RA+ positively selected. The chain combines TRBV6-5 with TRBJ1-2, with 8 bases aligning to TRBD1. The CDR3 nucleotides are TGTGCCAGCAGTTACGAAGGGACAGGACTTGGTGGCTACACCTTC. Encoded protein: CASSYEGTGLGGYTF.